These 30 T cell receptor beta chains share one sample of origin, sequenced in a study of shared clonotypes between healthy human individuals. Sequencing was performed with immunoSEQ multiplex PCR; in TCRdb, only in-frame clones are kept and a portion is missing. The sample lists more than 2,000,000 clones, more than 85% occurring once. Sequenced sample: naive CD4+ T cells from PBMCs. Noted subset: CD45RA+ positively selected. These receptors were collected from a man younger than 35 in good health. Some clones in this sample may be carry-over from other donors' samples.

The chain joins TRBV28 to TRBJ1-3, with D unclear. The CDR3 is 14 residues long. V dropped 2 bases and J dropped 4 bases, with 9 bases sitting between them. Germline V gene lookup returns CDR1 MDHEN and CDR2 SYDVKM. This chain's CDR3 is CASSLGLGGNTIYF. CDR3 nucleotide sequence: TGTGCCAGCAGTTTAGGCCTGGGGGGAAACACCATATATTTT.

As to this clone: The same CDR3 arises from other DNA sequences in this sample as well. This rearrangement joins TRBV19 to TRBJ2-6; possibly TRBD1 or TRBD2 for D (5 bases each). The CDR3 loop spans 14 amino acids. V was pared by 5 bases and J by 1 base, with 6 bases between. The germline CDR1 and CDR2 sequences are LNHDA and SQIVND (reference sequence). CDR3 protein: CASSGGSGANVLTF. CDR3 in DNA: TGTGCCAGTAGTGGGGGTTCTGGGGCCAACGTCCTGACTTTC.

The chain is built from TRBV6-5 and TRBJ2-1; tentatively, D is TRBD2 (6 bases). The length of the CDR3 is 13 residues. Germline CDR1 and CDR2: MNHEY and SVGAGI. V was pared by 2 bases and J by 5 bases, with 7 bases between. CDR3 protein: CASSYPGDNEQFF. In nucleotides, the CDR3 is TGTGCCAGCAGTTACCCGGGAGACAATGAGCAGTTCTTC.

Details on this clone: At the DNA level, this CDR3 is encoded by other sequences in the same sample as well. This rearrangement joins TRBV2 to TRBJ2-1; D is possibly TRBD1 (5 bases). The V end lost 2 bases, the J end lost 0 bases, and 8 bases lay between the germline ends. Germline V lookup: CDR1 SNHLY, CDR2 FYNNEI. This CDR3 contains 15 residues. CDR3 DNA sequence: TGTGCCAGCAGTGAACAGGGTAGCTCCTACAATGAGCAGTTCTTC. This gives the protein CASSEQGSSYNEQFF.

The chain combines TRBV7-2 with TRBJ2-7; 7 nucleotides line up with TRBD2. Germline lookup yields CDR1 SGHTA and CDR2 FQGNSA. The CDR3 covers 15 residues. The ends lost 3 bases at V and 2 bases at J; junction bases unmatched: 7. As DNA, the CDR3 is TGTGCCAGCAGCTTCTCCGGGGGGTTCCCCTACGAGCAGTACTTC. As protein: CASSFSGGFPYEQYF.

This clone was seen a few times. This chain links TRBV19 with TRBJ1-3, with unresolved D. The CDR3 spans 14 residues. The germline V gene encodes CDR1 LNHDA and CDR2 SQIVND (reference sequence). V was cut by 9 bases and J by 3 bases, with 15 bases left in between. The CDR3 DNA follows: TGTGCCAGCCGCGAGGGATTGGGTGGAAACACCATATATTTT. The encoded protein is CASREGLGGNTIYF.

The CDR3 nucleotides read TGTGCCAGCAGCTCGGACTTAGCGGGAGGGATCCCCGGGGAGCTGTTTTTT. Its translation is CASSSDLAGGIPGELFF. V and J are TRBV11-2 and TRBJ2-2; 11 bases map to TRBD2. V was pared by 4 bases and J by 6 bases, with 10 bases of the junction left unmatched. This CDR3 has 17 residues. The V gene's germline CDR1 is SGHAT and CDR2 FQNNGV.

The chain employs TRBV7-3 and TRBJ2-3, with D perhaps matching TRBD2 (6 bases). Trimming stripped 3 bases from V and 8 bases from J, with 6 bases between. Germline assignment: CDR1 SGHTA and CDR2 FQGTGA. The CDR3 extends over 11 amino acids. CDR3 loop: CASSLGGTQYF. Written as DNA, the CDR3 is TGTGCCAGCAGCTTGGGGGGTACGCAGTATTTT.

This chain links TRBV27 with TRBJ2-7; 9 bases agree with TRBD2. The junction had 12 bases not matched to a gene; V was cut back by 6 bases and J by 6 bases. Germline assignment: CDR1 MNHEY and CDR2 SMNVEV (reference sequence). This CDR3 is built from 15 residues. The CDR3 DNA follows: TGTGCCAGCAGGCCATCGACTAGCGGAACCCGCGAGCAGTACTTC. The encoded protein is CASRPSTSGTREQYF.

The chain is built from TRBV11-2 and TRBJ2-6, with TRBD1 identical over 7 bases. This CDR3 contains 18 residues. CDR1 SGHAT and CDR2 FQNNGV come from the germline V gene. With 3 bases clipped from V and 1 base from J, the junction kept 9 bases outside the gene matches. The CDR3 DNA sequence: TGTGCCAGCAGCTTCAACAGGGGCCAGAAATCTGGGGCCAACGTCCTGACTTTC. Its translation is CASSFNRGQKSGANVLTF. Full variable domain (rest looked up from reference TRBV11-2 and TRBJ2-6): EAGVAQSPRYKIIEKRQSVAFWCNPISGHATLYWYQQILGQGPKLLIQFQNNGVVDDSQLPKDRFSAERLKGVDSTLKIQPAKLEDSAVYLCASSFNRGQKSGANVLTFGAGSRLTVL.

The rearrangement uses TRBV15 and TRBJ2-7; TRBD2 aligns across 12 bases. Per germline, CDR1 LNHNV and CDR2 YYDKDF (reference sequence). The junction had 7 bases not matched to a gene; V was cut back by 5 bases and J by 5 bases. The CDR3 contains 15 residues. The CDR3 is CATSRLAGGEHEQYF. The CDR3 bases are TGTGCCACCAGCCGTCTAGCGGGAGGGGAGCACGAGCAGTACTTC.

This chain links TRBV15 with TRBJ1-5, with D tentatively TRBD1 (5 bases). CDR3 size: 17 residues. Germline V lookup: CDR1 LNHNV, CDR2 YYDKDF (reference sequence). V was pared by 3 bases and J by 0 bases, with 15 bases between. The CDR3 region has the DNA TGTGCCACCAGCAGGTCTGGGGCAACCCATAGCAATCAGCCCCAGCATTTT. It yields the protein CATSRSGATHSNQPQHF.

This chain connects TRBV4-1 to TRBJ1-2; 7 nucleotides line up with TRBD1. Unmatched junction bases numbered 4, after V lost 2 bases and J lost 4 bases. CDR1 is MGHRA and CDR2 is YSYEKL in the germline V gene. CDR3 length: 14 residues. The CDR3 DNA is TGCGCCAGCAGCCAACCGGGACAGCCCTATGGCTACACCTTC. It is translated as CASSQPGQPYGYTF.

The CDR3 loop is CASNQRAEAFF. The CDR3 DNA reads as TGTGCCAGCAACCAAAGGGCTGAAGCTTTCTTT. This chain connects TRBV6-1 to TRBJ1-1; no definite D call. V was trimmed by 7 bases and J by 6 bases, leaving 9 bases between them. Germline V gene sequence: CDR1 MNHNS, CDR2 SASEGT. This CDR3 contains 11 residues.

The chain is built from TRBV11-2 and TRBJ2-1; 9 nucleotides agree with TRBD2. Trimming at V came to 2 bases and at J to 9 bases, leaving 8 bases not matched to a gene. This CDR3 contains 15 residues. CDR1 and CDR2 from the germline V gene are SGHAT and FQNNGV. In DNA form, the CDR3 reads TGTGCCAGCAGCTTACTCCTAGCGGGAAGTAGTGAGCAGTTCTTC. Translated: CASSLLLAGSSEQFF.

This clone was counted a few times. V is TRBV7-9 and J is TRBJ1-1, with D unclear. This CDR3 spans 13 amino acids. The germline V gene has CDR1 SEHNR and CDR2 FQNEAQ (reference sequence). V was pared by 6 bases and J by 1 base, with 9 bases between. The CDR3, as DNA: TGTGCCAGCAGATTTGTTTCGAACACTGAAGCTTTCTTT. Encoded protein: CASRFVSNTEAFF.

The CDR3 DNA sequence: TGTGCCAGTAGTTCAGGGCGGATGGGACAGCCCCAGCATTTT. It translates to CASSSGRMGQPQHF. The V gene is TRBV19, the J gene TRBJ1-5; tentatively, D is TRBD1 (5 bases). The CDR3 sequence is 14 residues long. Between the trimmed V and J ends, which lost 5 bases and 7 bases, there was a span of 15 bases. In germline, CDR1 is LNHDA, CDR2 SQIVND (reference sequence).

The sample holds one count of this clone. The chain couples TRBV5-1 to TRBJ1-1; D ambiguous. V lost 2 bases and J 0 bases, leaving 8 bases between the germline ends. This CDR3 spans 14 amino acids. CDR1 SGHRS and CDR2 YFSETQ come from the germline V gene. CDR3 DNA sequence: TGCGCCAGCAGCTTAACAACTTTGAACACTGAAGCTTTCTTT. Its translation is CASSLTTLNTEAFF.

V and J are TRBV23-1 and TRBJ2-7, with D unresolved. TRBV23-1 is sorted into the ORF group, with uncertain function. This CDR3 spans 12 amino acids. V was clipped by 2 bases and J by 7 bases, with 9 bases between them. The CDR3 nucleotides read TGCGCCAGCAGTCAAGACGGTTGGGAGCAGTACTTC. As protein: CASSQDGWEQYF.

The chain joins TRBV7-6 to TRBJ1-2; 9 nucleotides agree with TRBD1. This CDR3 is built from 14 residues. Germline values: CDR1 SGHVS, CDR2 FNYEAQ. Losses at the gene ends were 1 base for V and 7 bases for J; bases not matched to a gene: 4. The chain's CDR3 is CASSLEQGAGGYTF. CDR3 coding DNA: TGTGCCAGCAGCTTAGAACAGGGGGCCGGTGGCTACACCTTC.

This chain uses TRBV10-3 with TRBJ1-2; D unresolved. The CDR3 totals 15 residues. In germline, CDR1 is ENHRY, CDR2 SYGVKD. The V gene lost 3 bases and the J gene lost 7 bases, with 18 bases spanning the gap. In DNA, the CDR3 is TGTGCCATCAGTGACTGGGCAGGAACTTCCGCTGGCTACACCTTC. It codes for CAISDWAGTSAGYTF.

The chain is built from TRBV28 and TRBJ1-5; 8 bases align to TRBD1. Germline CDR1 MDHEN, CDR2 SYDVKM. V was clipped by 5 bases and J by 2 bases; unmatched bases: 8. The CDR3 extends over 16 amino acids. CDR3 nucleotides: TGTGCCAGCAGTCCCACAGGGGGAGTAGGCAATCAGCCCCAGCATTTT. Translation: CASSPTGGVGNQPQHF.

This clone was detected only once. The V and J genes are TRBV7-2 and TRBJ2-3, with a possible D match to TRBD2 (6 bases). CDR1 SGHTA and CDR2 FQGNSA come from the germline V gene. The CDR3 loop spans 16 amino acids. V lost 4 bases, J lost 3 bases, and 17 bases lay in between. CDR3 region: CASSSAGTSPTDTQYF. The CDR3 DNA reads as TGTGCCAGCAGCTCCGCCGGGACTTCGCCTACAGATACGCAGTATTTT. Full variable domain (remainder filled in from reference TRBV7-2 and TRBJ2-3): GAGVSQSPSNKVTEKGKDVELRCDPISGHTALYWYRQSLGQGLEFLIYFQGNSAPDKSGLPSDRFSAERTGGSVSTLTIQRTQQEDSAVYLCASSSAGTSPTDTQYFGPGTRLTVL.

The chain recombines TRBV4-3 with TRBJ1-1; TRBD1 matches 9 bases. This CDR3 region has 16 residues. From germline, CDR1 is LGHNA and CDR2 YSLEER. The trim removed 0 bases at V and 2 bases at J, leaving 4 bases unmatched. Here the CDR3 DNA reads TGCGCCAGCAGCCAAGACGGAACAGGGGGCAACACTGAAGCTTTCTTT. Its protein product is CASSQDGTGGNTEAFF.

The chain employs TRBV15 and TRBJ2-1; 9 nucleotides line up with TRBD2. CDR1 is LNHNV, CDR2 YYDKDF, per germline (reference sequence). Unmatched junction bases numbered 12, after V lost 0 bases and J lost 9 bases. This CDR3 spans 17 amino acids. DNA of the CDR3: TGTGCCACCAGCAGAGACGGGGCTAGCGGGATAGGAGGTGAGCAGTTCTTC. Residues: CATSRDGASGIGGEQFF.

This chain connects TRBV19 to TRBJ2-2, with D uncertain. Trimming stripped 8 bases from V and 1 base from J, with 11 bases between. CDR3 length: 14 residues. The germline gives CDR1 LNHDA, CDR2 SQIVND (reference sequence). The CDR3 nucleotides are TGTGCCAGTCAACACGACCAGAACACCGGGGAGCTGTTTTTT. Protein product: CASQHDQNTGELFF.

CDR3 residues: CASSATGVGNTEAFF. Here the CDR3 DNA reads TGTGCCAGCAGTGCGACAGGGGTAGGGAACACTGAAGCTTTCTTT. The chain joins TRBV6-6 to TRBJ1-1, with 8 nucleotides matching TRBD1. Germline loops: CDR1 MNHNY, CDR2 SVGAGI (reference sequence). The CDR3 spans 15 residues. V was pared by 5 bases and J by 1 base, with 6 bases of the junction left unmatched.

The chain recombines TRBV7-9 with TRBJ2-3, with 8 positions matching TRBD2. Per germline, CDR1 SEHNR and CDR2 FQNEAQ (reference sequence). The CDR3 consists of 14 residues. V trimming: 8 bases; J trimming: 5 bases; junction bases outside the gene matches: 9. The CDR3 loop is CASRTSGGEDTQYF. The CDR3 DNA is TGTGCCAGCCGAACATCGGGAGGGGAAGATACGCAGTATTTT.

This chain links TRBV21-1 with TRBJ2-7; TRBD2, as called in the table, went unchecked against the DNA. TRBV21-1 is shown as a pseudogene. The CDR3 sequence is 17 residues long. The CDR3, as DNA: TGTGCCAGCAGCAAAGTTCGTTGGGGGGGTATCTGGTACGAGCAGTACTTC. The encoded protein is CASSKVRWGGIWYEQYF.

This chain links TRBV5-1 with TRBJ2-1; TRBD1 agrees at 9 bases. The CDR3 covers 14 residues. Unmatched junction bases numbered 7, after V lost 7 bases and J lost 5 bases. Looked up from germline, CDR1 is SGHRS and CDR2 is YFSETQ. CDR3 DNA sequence: TGCGCCAGCTGCCGGGACAGGGTAGACAATGAGCAGTTCTTC. Its translation: CASCRDRVDNEQFF.